Each of the 17 T cell receptor beta chains below was sequenced from the same sample in a study of blood T cell repertoires in COVID-19. Repertoires were generated with immunoSEQ multiplex PCR, while TCRdb's copy carries only in-frame clones and drops some. Of around 370,000 clones listed, roughly 90% are singletons. The material sequenced was peripheral blood. Receptor source: a man between 18 and 29 years old with active or convalescent COVID-19.

The chain links TRBV10-3 to TRBJ2-2; 10 nucleotides line up with TRBD1. The length of the CDR3 is 15 residues. Trimming at V came to 6 bases and at J to 0 bases, leaving 1 base not matched to a gene. CDR1 and CDR2 (germline): ENHRY, SYGVKD. Here the CDR3 reads CAIRGTGANTGELFF. The CDR3 coding sequence is TGTGCCATCAGAGGGACAGGGGCGAACACCGGGGAGCTGTTTTTT.

V usage is TRBV5-8 and J usage is TRBJ2-1, with D perhaps matching TRBD2 (7 bases). V dropped 2 bases and J dropped 6 bases, with 12 bases sitting between them. Germline CDR1 SGHTS, CDR2 YDEGEE. There are 14 residues in the CDR3. CDR3 DNA: TGTGCCAGCAGCTTCCGGGGGGCGCCCAATGAGCAGTTCTTC. Translation gives CASSFRGAPNEQFF.

This rearrangement joins TRBV11-2 to TRBJ2-5, with D unclear. Trimming left V 1 base short and J 4 bases short, with 7 bases between. The CDR3 has 13 residues. CDR1 is SGHAT and CDR2 is FQNNGV in the germline V gene. The CDR3 coding sequence is TGTGCCAGCAGCTTAGGTCCTACAGAGACCCAGTACTTC. Its protein product is CASSLGPTETQYF. The whole variable domain, filled in from reference TRBV11-2 and TRBJ2-5, reads EAGVAQSPRYKIIEKRQSVAFWCNPISGHATLYWYQQILGQGPKLLIQFQNNGVVDDSQLPKDRFSAERLKGVDSTLKIQPAKLEDSAVYLCASSLGPTETQYFGPGTRLLVL.

The chain carries TRBV7-9 and TRBJ2-1; weak D call: TRBD2 (6 bases). The CDR3 loop spans 15 amino acids. V gave up 8 bases and J gave up 1 base, with 15 bases separating them. The germline CDR1 and CDR2 sequences are SEHNR and FQNEAQ (reference sequence). In nucleotides, the CDR3 is TGTGCCAGCCTATCGGGAGCTCCGTCCTACAATGAGCAGTTCTTC. It specifies CASLSGAPSYNEQFF.

The table lists this clone with a few counts. CDR3 coding DNA: TGTGCCAGTCACGCGGGGACAGGGGGCTCCTACGAGCAGTACTTC. Translated, it gives CASHAGTGGSYEQYF. The chain combines TRBV19 with TRBJ2-7; 11 bases map to TRBD1. The CDR3 sequence is 15 residues long. V gave up 8 bases and J gave up 0 bases; unmatched junction bases: 6. The germline CDR1 and CDR2 sequences are LNHDA and SQIVND (reference sequence). The whole variable domain, filled in from reference TRBV19 and TRBJ2-7, reads DGGITQSPKYLFRKEGQNVTLSCEQNLNHDAMYWYRQDPGQGLRLIYYSQIVNDFQKGDIAEGYSVSREKKESFPLTVTSAQKNPTAFYLCASHAGTGGSYEQYFGPGTRLTVT.

CDR3 DNA sequence: TGTGCCAGTAGTATCCGGACTGCCAACTATGGCTACACCTTC. Protein sequence: CASSIRTANYGYTF. V usage is TRBV19 and J usage is TRBJ1-2; no clear D. Trimming shortened V by 3 bases and J by 2 bases, and 10 bases separated the two germline ends. Looked up from germline, CDR1 is LNHDA and CDR2 is SQIVND (reference sequence). The CDR3 has 14 amino acids.

The chain employs TRBV18 and TRBJ2-7; TRBD2 is a possible D gene (5 bases). The CDR3 is made up of 14 amino acids. Germline-derived CDR1 and CDR2 are KGHSH and LQKENI. Trimming left V 6 bases short and J 0 bases short, with 12 bases between. The CDR3 nucleotides are TGTGCCAGCTCCCTTTCGGGGAGCTCCTACGAGCAGTACTTC. Translation: CASSLSGSSYEQYF.

V and J are TRBV28 and TRBJ2-1, with TRBD2 matching 9 bases. This CDR3 has 16 amino acids. V was pared by 4 bases and J by 4 bases, with 8 bases of the junction left unmatched. The germline gives CDR1 MDHEN, CDR2 SYDVKM. CDR3 DNA: TGTGCCAGCAGTTCTCAAGCGGGAGGCCCTTACAATGAGCAGTTCTTC. Residues: CASSSQAGGPYNEQFF.

The chain employs TRBV7-9 and TRBJ2-7; D gene ambiguous. The CDR3 loop spans 17 amino acids. V was clipped by 4 bases and J by 2 bases, with 21 bases between them. In germline, CDR1 is SEHNR, CDR2 FQNEAQ (reference sequence). The CDR3 DNA follows: TGTGCCAGCAGCTCCCAAGCTGGTGATCACGGAGCCTACGAGCAGTACTTC. Protein product: CASSSQAGDHGAYEQYF. Full variable domain (remainder filled in from reference TRBV7-9 and TRBJ2-7): DTGVSQNPRHKITKRGQNVTFRCDPISEHNRLYWYRQTLGQGPEFLTYFQNEAQLEKSRLLSDRFSAERPKGSFSTLEIQRTEQGDSAMYLCASSSQAGDHGAYEQYFGPGTRLTVT.

The chain combines TRBV9 with TRBJ2-1; no definite D call. The CDR3 is 13 amino acids. From germline, CDR1 is SGDLS and CDR2 YYNGEE. The V end was cut by 4 bases, the J end by 6 bases, with 11 bases between. The CDR3 sequence is CASSPQVINEQFF. CDR3 sequence (DNA): TGTGCCAGCAGCCCCCAGGTCATCAATGAGCAGTTCTTC.

The rearrangement links TRBV12-5 to TRBJ1-1; 7 bases map to TRBD1. V dropped 5 bases and J dropped 7; count of bases not matched to a gene: 4. In germline, CDR1 is LGHNT, CDR2 FRNRAP. The CDR3 has 12 residues. CDR3 residues: CASGTWDSEAFF. CDR3 nucleotide sequence: TGTGCTAGTGGTACCTGGGACAGTGAAGCTTTCTTT. Combining the CDR3 with reference TRBV12-5 and TRBJ1-1 gives the whole variable domain DARVTQTPRHKVTEMGQEVTMRCQPILGHNTVFWYRQTMMQGLELLAYFRNRAPLDDSGMPKDRFSAEMPDATLATLKIQPSEPRDSAVYFCASGTWDSEAFFGQGTRLTVV.

The V gene is TRBV28, the J gene TRBJ1-5; D ambiguous. Trimming shortened V by 7 bases and J by 4 bases, and 14 bases separated the two germline ends. The CDR3 has 14 amino acids. Per germline, CDR1 MDHEN and CDR2 SYDVKM. The CDR3 region is CASTTYHPNQPQHF. CDR3 bases: TGTGCCAGCACCACCTACCATCCTAATCAGCCCCAGCATTTT. Drawing the rest from reference TRBV28 and TRBJ1-5, the complete variable domain is DVKVTQSSRYLVKRTGEKVFLECVQDMDHENMFWYRQDPGLGLRLIYFSYDVKMKEKGDIPEGYSVSREKKERFSLILESASTNQTSMYLCASTTYHPNQPQHFGDGTRLSIL.

The chain joins TRBV2 to TRBJ2-3, with TRBD1 matching over 7 bases. The trim removed 4 bases at V and 5 bases at J, leaving 9 bases unmatched. This CDR3 spans 15 amino acids. Germline lookup yields CDR1 SNHLY and CDR2 FYNNEI. The CDR3 region has the DNA TGTGCCAGCAGTGGACAGGGTATAGGGAGAGATACGCAGTATTTT. Protein sequence: CASSGQGIGRDTQYF.

The V and J genes are TRBV5-1 and TRBJ2-1; possible D gene TRBD1, 6 bases. This CDR3 has 15 residues. Germline values: CDR1 SGHRS, CDR2 YFSETQ. The V and J ends lost 7 bases and 7 bases respectively, with 21 bases between them. CDR3 amino acids: CASCQGTQGNNEQFF. The CDR3, as DNA: TGCGCCAGCTGCCAGGGGACCCAAGGGAATAATGAGCAGTTCTTC.

This clone was detected only once. The chain couples TRBV5-1 to TRBJ2-7; TRBD2 aligns across 12 bases. CDR3 size: 15 residues. Trimming cost V 4 bases and J 2 bases; bases outside gene matches: 4. Germline lookup yields CDR1 SGHRS and CDR2 YFSETQ. The CDR3 DNA reads TGCGCCAGCAGCCCAACTAGCGGGGGGCCCTACGAGCAGTACTTC. It specifies CASSPTSGGPYEQYF. Drawing the rest from reference TRBV5-1 and TRBJ2-7, the complete variable domain is KAGVTQTPRYLIKTRGQQVTLSCSPISGHRSVSWYQQTPGQGLQFLFEYFSETQRNKGNFPGRFSGRQFSNSRSEMNVSTLELGDSALYLCASSPTSGGPYEQYFGPGTRLTVT.

This rearrangement joins TRBV29-1 to TRBJ1-5, with 8 bases that match TRBD1. Germline loops: CDR1 SQVTM, CDR2 ANQGSEA. CDR3 length: 13 residues. V lost 5 bases to trimming and J lost 4 bases; unmatched junction nucleotides: 4. As DNA, the CDR3 is TGCAGCGTTATCGGGACAGGTAATCAGCCCCAGCATTTT. Residues: CSVIGTGNQPQHF.

The V call is TRBV7-2, the J call TRBJ2-4; 10 bases agree with TRBD1. After removal of 5 bases from V and 8 bases from J, the junction contained 9 bases not matched to a gene. In germline, CDR1 is SGHTA, CDR2 FQGNSA. The CDR3 spans 15 residues. The CDR3 nucleotides are TGTGCCAGCAGCCCGGGACAGGGGAATGGGGACATTCAGTACTTC. Its protein product is CASSPGQGNGDIQYF.